The 5 T cell receptor beta chains reported below all come from one sample, sequenced in a study of T-cell reconstitution after alpha-beta-depleted transplantation in children. The library targeted TCRbeta and was prepared with unique molecular identifiers. TCRdb re-analysed the PCR reads in MiXCR, keeping a single row per CDR3 protein. The data show around 300,000 distinct CDR3 sequences, with around 10% seen just once and around 20% held by the top ten. Sequencing was performed on peripheral blood, taken 180 days after TCRalphabeta/CD19-depleted stem cell transplant. These receptors were obtained from a male patient aged 2-9 years who had a stem cell transplant for chronic granulomatous disease, so the T cells may come from the graft donor.

This clonotype was counted between two and nine times. The V call is TRBV12-3 or TRBV12-4, the J call TRBJ2-7; D unresolved. The CDR3 sequence is 15 residues long. V lost 3 bases, J lost 2 bases, and 14 bases lay in between. The CDR3 region is CASSFLGDGAYEQYF. The CDR3 DNA follows: TGTGCCAGCAGTTTTTTAGGCGACGGAGCCTACGAGCAGTACTTC.

This clonotype turned up a few times. This chain links TRBV6-5 with TRBJ1-2, with 8 bases aligning to TRBD1. The CDR3 length is 13 residues. The V gene's germline CDR1 is MNHEY and CDR2 SVGAGI. The junction had 5 bases not matched to a gene; V was cut back by 4 bases and J by 7 bases. The chain's CDR3 is CASSWAGGLGYTF. CDR3 coding DNA: TGTGCCAGCAGTTGGGCAGGGGGCCTTGGCTACACCTTC.

This clonotype was seen at least ten times. The chain combines TRBV5-1 with TRBJ1-2; 8 positions match TRBD1. Germline V CDR1 and CDR2: SGHRS, YFSETQ. The CDR3 totals 14 residues. With 0 bases clipped from V and 3 bases from J, the junction kept 1 base outside the gene matches. CDR3 amino acids: CASSLAGGDYGYTF. CDR3 DNA sequence: TGCGCCAGCAGCTTGGCAGGGGGCGACTATGGCTACACCTTC.

This clonotype was observed many times. The J gene is TRBJ2-3, the V gene TRBV5-5; D ambiguous. Germline CDR1 SGHKS, CDR2 YYEKEE (reference sequence). V was shortened by 3 bases and J by 1 base, with 18 bases between the two germline ends. The CDR3 sequence is 17 residues long. The CDR3 DNA sequence: TGTGCCAGCAGCTCATACAAACCGGACCGTGGCACAGATACGCAGTATTTT. Its protein is CASSSYKPDRGTDTQYF. Based on the CDR3 plus reference TRBV5-5 and TRBJ2-3, the full variable domain is DAGVTQSPTHLIKTRGQQVTLRCSPISGHKSVSWYQQVLGQGPQFIFQYYEKEERGRGNFPDRFSARQFPNYSSELNVNALLLGDSALYLCASSSYKPDRGTDTQYFGPGTRLTVL.

This clonotype was detected a few times. The V call is TRBV20-1, the J call TRBJ2-7, with 8 positions matching TRBD2. This CDR3 region has 13 residues. Germline assignment: CDR1 DFQATT and CDR2 SNEGSKA (reference sequence). CDR3 sequence reads: CSQPSGSNGEQYF. DNA of the CDR3: TGCAGCCAACCGAGCGGGAGCAACGGCGAGCAGTACTTC.